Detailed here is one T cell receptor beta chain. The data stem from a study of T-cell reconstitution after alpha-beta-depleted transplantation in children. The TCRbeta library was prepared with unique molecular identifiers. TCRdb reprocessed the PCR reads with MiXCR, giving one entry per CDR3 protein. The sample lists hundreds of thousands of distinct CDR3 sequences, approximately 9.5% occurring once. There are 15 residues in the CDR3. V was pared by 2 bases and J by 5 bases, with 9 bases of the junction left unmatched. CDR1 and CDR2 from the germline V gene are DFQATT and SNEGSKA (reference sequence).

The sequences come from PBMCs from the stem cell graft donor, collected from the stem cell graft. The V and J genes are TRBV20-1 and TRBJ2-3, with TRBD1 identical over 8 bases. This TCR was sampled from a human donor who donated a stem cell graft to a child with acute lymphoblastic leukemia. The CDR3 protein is CSARRTGRSRDTQYF. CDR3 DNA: TGCAGTGCTAGAAGGACAGGGAGATCGAGAGATACGCAGTATTTT.